The rows below give T cell receptor beta chains drawn from one sample of a study of beta chain features in type 1 diabetes. Assay used: immunoSEQ multiplex PCR; TCRdb lists only in-frame clones, some missing. The table records hundreds of thousands of clones, over 10% of them present only once. The sample was naive CD4+ T cells from blood. The origin of the receptors is a man aged 18 to 30 with type 1 diabetes. CDR3s include the opening cysteine and the closing phenylalanine or tryptophan. The D gene is left open where the match is weak. Clone size appears in some rows only: once, few, many, or a class for an expanded clone.

j_gene,d_gene,abundance,v_gene,CDR3aa,CDR3nt
TRBJ2-2,.,few,TRBV5-1,CASSQDSPETGELFF,TGCGCCAGCAGCCAAGACTCCCCGGAGACCGGGGAGCTGTTTTTT
TRBJ1-2,.,.,TRBV6-5,CASTPVPHYGYTF,TGTGCCAGCACCCCCGTACCTCACTATGGCTACACCTTC
TRBJ2-1,.,.,TRBV25-1,CASSEFSWGNEQFF,TGTGCCAGCAGTGAATTCAGTTGGGGGAATGAGCAGTTCTTC
TRBJ1-1,.,few,TRBV6-5,CASRGTLSEAFF,TGTGCCAGCAGGGGCACATTGAGTGAAGCTTTCTTT
TRBJ2-1,TRBD2,.,TRBV29-1,CSVDLAGGYNEQFF,TGCAGCGTTGATTTAGCGGGAGGCTACAATGAGCAGTTCTTC
TRBJ2-5,.,.,TRBV10-3,CAIREGAFETQYF,TGTGCCATCAGGGAGGGGGCTTTCGAGACCCAGTACTTC
TRBJ1-2,.,.,TRBV30,CAWSTGLNYGYTF,TGTGCCTGGAGTACCGGCCTTAACTATGGCTACACCTTC
TRBJ1-2,.,few,TRBV5-6,CASSPPGLGYTF,TGTGCCAGCAGCCCCCCGGGGCTCGGCTACACCTTC
TRBJ2-7,.,few,TRBV5-1,CASSLVQTPYEQYF,TGCGCCAGCAGCTTGGTGCAGACCCCCTACGAGCAGTACTTC
TRBJ2-7,TRBD1,.,TRBV4-1,CASSQPGQGEYEQYF,TGCGCCAGCAGCCAACCGGGACAGGGGGAATACGAGCAGTACTTC
TRBJ1-1,TRBD1,few,TRBV27,CASSPGQGGTEAFF,TGTGCCAGCAGTCCAGGACAGGGGGGGACTGAAGCTTTCTTT
TRBJ1-1,.,.,TRBV6-5,CASMWGNTEAFF,TGTGCCAGCATGTGGGGGAACACTGAAGCTTTCTTT
TRBJ1-5,TRBD1,.,TRBV6-6,CASTLGQGGRPQHF,TGTGCCAGCACCCTGGGACAGGGCGGGAGGCCCCAGCATTTT
TRBJ2-5,.,few,TRBV18,CASSPATVGTQYF,TGTGCCAGCTCACCAGCGACGGTGGGGACCCAGTACTTC
TRBJ2-7,TRBD1,.,TRBV29-1,CSAVGQDSYEQYF,TGCAGCGCCGTGGGACAGGACTCCTACGAGCAGTACTTC
TRBJ2-3,.,.,TRBV6-5,CASSVAGYLTDTQYF,TGTGCCAGCAGCGTTGCGGGGTACCTCACAGATACGCAGTATTTT
TRBJ1-6,.,few,TRBV2,CASSGGTRDSNSPLHF,TGTGCCAGCAGTGGGGGGACGAGGGATAGTAATTCACCCCTCCACTTT
TRBJ1-5,TRBD1,.,TRBV19,CASSIDGTGSNQPQHF,TGTGCCAGTAGTATCGACGGGACAGGCAGCAATCAGCCCCAGCATTTT
TRBJ1-1,.,.,TRBV6-1,CATDWRGTEAFF,TGTGCCACAGACTGGAGGGGCACTGAAGCTTTCTTT
TRBJ1-2,TRBD1,few,TRBV30,CAWTQRVGGLYGYTF,TGTGCCTGGACCCAACGGGTAGGGGGCCTCTATGGCTACACCTTC
TRBJ1-6,.,.,TRBV28,CASSLRGFSPLHF,TGTGCCAGCAGTTTGCGGGGTTTTTCACCCCTCCACTTT
TRBJ1-1,.,.,TRBV11-3,CASSSSQQGNTEAFF,TGTGCCAGCAGCTCCTCTCAACAGGGGAACACTGAAGCTTTCTTT
TRBJ2-1,TRBD2,.,TRBV9,CASSETSLGNEQFF,TGTGCCAGCAGCGAGACTAGCCTAGGCAATGAGCAGTTCTTC
TRBJ1-3,TRBD1,.,TRBV18,CASSPDRADTIYF,TGTGCCAGCTCACCGGACAGGGCGGACACCATATATTTT
TRBJ2-1,TRBD1,.,TRBV6-1,CASRTGQGPNEQFF,TGTGCCAGCAGGACGGGACAGGGGCCCAATGAGCAGTTCTTC
TRBJ1-5,.,few,TRBV15,CATSRPPAGYSNQPQHF,TGTGCCACCAGCAGACCCCCCGCGGGGTATAGCAATCAGCCCCAGCATTTT
TRBJ1-2,.,few,TRBV19,CASKELVGYGYTF,TGTGCCAGTAAAGAGTTGGTAGGCTATGGCTACACCTTC
TRBJ1-4,.,few,TRBV28,CASRLGTVNEKLFF,TGTGCCAGCAGGCTCGGGACGGTTAATGAAAAACTGTTTTTT
TRBJ1-2,TRBD1,few,TRBV5-1,CASSYIVGQENSNYGYTF,TGCGCCAGCAGCTATATCGTGGGACAGGAGAATTCTAACTATGGCTACACCTTC
TRBJ1-1,.,few,TRBV30,CAWSVGSLNTEAFF,TGTGCCTGGAGTGTCGGCAGCTTGAACACTGAAGCTTTCTTT
TRBJ1-1,.,.,TRBV7-3,CASSPQGLVEAFF,TGTGCCAGCAGCCCCCAAGGGCTCGTTGAAGCTTTCTTT